This T cell receptor beta chain was documented in a study of T cells in localized non-small cell lung cancer. The repertoire was sequenced with immunoSEQ multiplex PCR; TCRdb's copy has only in-frame clones and lacks some. The sample includes 15,000 to 20,000 clones, about 80% of them seen just once. This clone was seen more than once but under ten times. Its antigen is still unknown. Within the sample, other DNA sequences also encode this same CDR3. The CDR3 runs 13 residues. From germline, CDR1 is MNHNS and CDR2 SASEGT. V was cut by 2 bases and J by 1 base, with 6 bases left in between. Notes on the study in general: Patients showing higher blood T cell density tended to see longer overall survival. Adjacent lung exhibited a median of 57 among the 100 most abundant tumor clones. Investigators sequenced only a single tumor region, leaving heterogeneity possible.

The origin of this receptor is a man aged 40 to 70 with stage I lung adenocarcinoma. The specimen comprised peripheral blood, sampled before any cancer treatment. The chain combines TRBV6-1 with TRBJ2-7, with D uncertain. In nucleotides, the CDR3 is TGTGCCAGCAGTGAATGGCATTCCTACGAGCAGTACTTC. Its protein is CASSEWHSYEQYF.